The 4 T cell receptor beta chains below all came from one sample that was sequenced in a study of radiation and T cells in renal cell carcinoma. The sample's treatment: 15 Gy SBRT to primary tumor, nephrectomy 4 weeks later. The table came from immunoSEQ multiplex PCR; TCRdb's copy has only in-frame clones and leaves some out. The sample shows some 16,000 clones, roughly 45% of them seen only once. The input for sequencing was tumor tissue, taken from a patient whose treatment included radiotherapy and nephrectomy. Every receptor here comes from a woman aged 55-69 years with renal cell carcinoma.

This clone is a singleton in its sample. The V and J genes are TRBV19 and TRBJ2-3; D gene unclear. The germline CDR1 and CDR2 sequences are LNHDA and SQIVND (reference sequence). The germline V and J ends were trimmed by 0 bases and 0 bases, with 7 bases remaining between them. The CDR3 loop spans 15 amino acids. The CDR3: CASSIDRASTDTQYF. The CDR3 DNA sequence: TGTGCCAGTAGTATAGACCGAGCTAGCACAGATACGCAGTATTTT.

The CDR3 DNA is TGTGCCAGCAGTTTATTGGGCGGATGGGGAGGCACCGGGGAGCTGTTTTTT. Its translation is CASSLLGGWGGTGELFF. This chain uses TRBV28 with TRBJ2-2; D perhaps matches TRBD2 (6 bases). Between the trimmed V and J ends, which lost 1 base and 4 bases, there was a span of 16 bases. Germline V gives CDR1 MDHEN, CDR2 SYDVKM. CDR3 length: 17 amino acids.

The CDR3 region has the DNA TGTGCCAGCAGCTTGGTAGTTCGAGATAACTATGGCTACACCTTC. Translation: CASSLVVRDNYGYTF. This sequence joins TRBV5-8 and TRBJ1-2; D unclear. The CDR3 has 15 amino acids. The V and J ends lost 0 bases and 1 base respectively, with 10 bases between them. Germline lookup yields CDR1 SGHTS and CDR2 YDEGEE.

CDR3 DNA: TGTGCCAGCAGCTATGGGGACTCCTACGAGCAGTACTTC. It is translated as CASSYGDSYEQYF. The chain has TRBV5-4 and TRBJ2-7, with D hard to call. V was pared by 3 bases and J by 0 bases, with 7 bases between. Germline V gene lookup returns CDR1 SGHNT and CDR2 YYREEE (reference sequence). The CDR3 totals 13 residues.